A selection of T cell receptor beta chains follows, all from one sample in a study of T cell responses to AZD1222 COVID-19 vaccine. Some clones are missing from TCRdb's copy, which holds only in-frame ones; the method was immunoSEQ multiplex PCR. The sample includes over 150,000 clones, about 92% of them seen just once. The sample was peripheral blood, taken on day 0 of MenACWY control vaccination. The receptors derive from an adult in good health. The conserved cysteine and the conserved F or W are not part of the CDR3 here. Clone size is given for some rows only: seen once, a few or many times, or a class if the clone is expanded.

clone_size | j_call | v_call | cdr3_aa
NA | TRBJ2-3 | TRBV7-3 | ASSPPSSYTQY
NA | TRBJ2-1 | TRBV6-6 | ASSGGQGHEQF
NA | TRBJ1-1 | TRBV28 | ASRSTGGTEAF
NA | TRBJ1-5 | TRBV19 | ASSKLNQPQH
NA | TRBJ1-2 | TRBV19 | ASSTSSEPYYGYT
NA | TRBJ2-1 | TRBV11-2 | ASKVGADRWSYNEQF
NA | TRBJ1-1 | TRBV10-3 | AISDGQGMTAEAF
NA | TRBJ1-1 | TRBV7-2 | ASSFQGNTEAF
NA | TRBJ1-1 | TRBV7-2 | ASSLAAKNTEAF
NA | TRBJ2-1 | TRBV7-3 | ASSLFSAGNNEQF
few | TRBJ2-7 | TRBV28 | ASSSPGTSGRTEQY
NA | TRBJ1-1 | TRBV7-2 | ASSPRTGARGRTEAF
NA | TRBJ2-7 | TRBV11-3 | ASLGLTTDGSYEQY
NA | TRBJ2-3 | TRBV9 | ASSVFRDSTDTQY
NA | TRBJ2-1 | TRBV19 | ASSRAYRANEQF
NA | TRBJ1-4 | TRBV15 | ATSRGRTGKLF
NA | TRBJ2-1 | TRBV7-3 | ASSQGLGGQYDNEQF